What follows are 27 T cell receptor beta chains derived from one specimen sequenced in a study of metastatic and nonmetastatic thyroid tumors. Every patient underwent thyroid surgery untreated. MiXCR reprocessed the PCR reads for TCRdb. The table records 20,000 or so clones, around two fifths of them present only once. Sequenced material: tumor tissue. Every receptor here comes from a female donor with papillary thyroid cancer or a benign thyroid nodule (not recorded which). Some clones in this sample may be carry-over from other donors' samples.

V usage is TRBV6-6 and J usage is TRBJ1-3; a weak D match, TRBD1 (6 bases). The CDR3 is made up of 17 amino acids. The V end was cut by 1 base, the J end by 1 base, with 14 bases between. Germline CDR1 MNHNY, CDR2 SVGAGI (reference sequence). DNA for the CDR3: TGTGCCAGCAGTTACTGGGGAGCGGGGGCATCTGGAAACACCATATATTTT. Amino acids: CASSYWGAGASGNTIYF.

In this sample, this clone turned up a few times. V is TRBV6-1 and J is TRBJ1-5; no clear D. The CDR3 runs to 14 residues. CDR1 MNHNS and CDR2 SASEGT come from the germline V gene. V was clipped by 1 base and J by 7 bases, with 11 bases between them. CDR3 region: CASSEVGVLQPQHF. CDR3 coding DNA: TGTGCCAGCAGTGAAGTCGGGGTTTTACAGCCCCAGCATTTT.

This clone showed up just a few times. The chain recombines TRBV27 with TRBJ2-5, with TRBD1 matching 9 bases. The CDR3 covers 15 residues. Germline CDR1 reads MNHEY; CDR2 reads SMNVEV (reference sequence). J was trimmed by 3 bases and V by 5 bases; bases with no gene match: 7. This CDR3 is CASSDRDRDEETQYF. The CDR3 DNA reads TGTGCCAGCAGTGACCGGGACAGGGATGAAGAGACCCAGTACTTC.

This clone was picked up a small number of times. The chain recombines TRBV19 with TRBJ2-7; D is possibly TRBD1 (5 bases). Germline V gene data show CDR1 as LNHDA and CDR2 as SQIVND (reference sequence). The CDR3 length is 13 residues. Trimming cost V 10 bases and J 3 bases, with 16 bases left between them. The CDR3 protein is CATAKGMGYEQYF. DNA for the CDR3: TGTGCCACGGCCAAGGGGATGGGCTACGAGCAGTACTTC.

A few counts support this clone. This chain uses TRBV28 with TRBJ2-7; 8 positions match TRBD1. From germline, CDR1 is MDHEN and CDR2 SYDVKM. V gave up 5 bases and J gave up 7 bases; unmatched junction bases: 4. The CDR3 contains 12 residues. CDR3 residues: CASSKRTGEQYF. The CDR3, as DNA: TGTGCCAGCAGTAAGAGGACAGGGGAGCAGTACTTC.

This clone has just a few counts. The gene calls are TRBV19 and TRBJ1-5, with D possibly being TRBD1 (6 bases). The V end lost 7 bases, the J end lost 6 bases, and 13 bases lay between the germline ends. The germline CDR1 and CDR2 sequences are LNHDA and SQIVND (reference sequence). The CDR3 covers 13 residues. CDR3 sequence: CASTSRGVQPQHF. CDR3 in DNA: TGTGCCAGTACCTCTAGGGGGGTTCAGCCCCAGCATTTT. The whole variable domain, filled in from reference TRBV19 and TRBJ1-5, reads DGGITQSPKYLFRKEGQNVTLSCEQNLNHDAMYWYRQDPGQGLRLIYYSQIVNDFQKGDIAEGYSVSREKKESFPLTVTSAQKNPTAFYLCASTSRGVQPQHFGDGTRLSIL.

DNA for the CDR3: TGTGCCAGCAGCTTTAGGGGCAATGAAAAACTGTTTTTT. Translating it yields CASSFRGNEKLFF. V is TRBV6-1 and J is TRBJ1-4, with a weak D call TRBD1 (5 bases). Germline V CDR1 and CDR2: MNHNS, SASEGT. With 6 bases removed from V and 5 bases from J, the gap between germline ends came to 10 bases. The CDR3 length is 13 residues.

The chain uses TRBV6-4 and TRBJ2-2; D not certain. The CDR3 contains 14 residues. CDR1 and CDR2 from the germline V gene are MRHNA and SNTAGT. The V end was cut by 5 bases, the J end by 0 bases, with 7 bases between. As DNA, the CDR3 is TGTGCCAGCAGTCCCGGACCGAACACCGGGGAGCTGTTTTTT. It encodes CASSPGPNTGELFF.

CDR3 sequence reads: CASSKRRLAGTTDTQYF. The CDR3, as DNA: TGTGCCAGCAGCAAGAGAAGACTAGCGGGAACCACAGATACGCAGTATTTT. The chain joins TRBV11-2 to TRBJ2-3; TRBD2 matches 11 bases. Unmatched junction bases numbered 9, after V lost 5 bases and J lost 2 bases. CDR3 length: 17 residues. The V gene's germline CDR1 is SGHAT and CDR2 FQNNGV.

This clone was observed a handful of times. The rearrangement joins TRBV9 to TRBJ2-3; no reliable D call. Germline CDR1 is SGDLS and CDR2 is YYNGEE. V dropped 3 bases and J dropped 2 bases, with 4 bases sitting between them. This CDR3 contains 12 residues. CDR3 bases: TGTGCCAGCAGCGAAGCCACAGATACGCAGTATTTT. It yields the protein CASSEATDTQYF.

This clone has more than one count but fewer than ten. The V gene is TRBV6-4, the J gene TRBJ1-1; weak D call: TRBD1 (6 bases). The CDR3 runs to 13 residues. CDR1 and CDR2 from the germline V gene are MRHNA and SNTAGT. V was cut by 6 bases and J by 6 bases, with 14 bases left in between. The CDR3 DNA is TGTGCCAGCAGGGTATCAGGGGCCGCTGAAGCTTTCTTT. Translated: CASRVSGAAEAFF.

The chain links TRBV6-1 to TRBJ1-5; a weak D match, TRBD1 (5 bases). The germline V and J ends were trimmed by 8 bases and 3 bases, with 8 bases remaining between them. The CDR3 runs 12 residues. Germline CDR1 and CDR2: MNHNS and SASEGT. CDR3 nucleotides: TGTGCCAGCCAGGGCTTCAATCAGCCCCAGCATTTT. Protein product: CASQGFNQPQHF.

This clone was recorded a few times. This sequence joins TRBV11-1 and TRBJ2-1; 11 bases fit TRBD2. Germline CDR1 is SGHAT and CDR2 is FQDESV (reference sequence). V lost 5 bases and J lost 4; bases outside the gene matches: 7. The CDR3 has 16 residues. In DNA, the CDR3 is TGTGCCAGCAGCCTTACGGGACTAGCGGATTACAATGAGCAGTTCTTC. This translates into CASSLTGLADYNEQFF.

The chain joins TRBV9 to TRBJ2-5, with 7 bases fitting TRBD2. V shed 4 bases, J shed 3 bases, and the junction held 9 bases outside the gene matches. The CDR3 is 15 amino acids. Germline V gene lookup returns CDR1 SGDLS and CDR2 YYNGEE. CDR3 sequence: CASSYDGGSKETQYF. DNA for the CDR3: TGTGCCAGCAGCTACGATGGCGGGAGTAAAGAGACCCAGTACTTC. The whole variable domain, filled in from reference TRBV9 and TRBJ2-5, reads DSGVTQTPKHLITATGQRVTLRCSPRSGDLSVYWYQQSLDQGLQFLIQYYNGEERAKGNILERFSAQQFPDLHSELNLSSLELGDSALYFCASSYDGGSKETQYFGPGTRLLVL.

The chain combines TRBV6-1 with TRBJ2-7, with no clear D. The germline V gene encodes CDR1 MNHNS and CDR2 SASEGT. V was clipped by 8 bases and J by 5 bases, with 13 bases between them. The CDR3 loop spans 12 amino acids. The CDR3 is CASGSMQDEQYF. The CDR3, as DNA: TGTGCCAGCGGGTCCATGCAGGACGAGCAGTACTTC.

The genes are TRBV6-2 or TRBV6-3 and TRBJ1-3; D is unclear. Germline values: CDR1 MNHEY, CDR2 SVGEGT. This CDR3 has 15 residues. V was clipped by 2 bases and J by 4 bases, with 12 bases between them. The CDR3 DNA reads as TGTGCCAGCAGTTACGAGAGGTCAGACGGAAACACCATATATTTT. Its protein product is CASSYERSDGNTIYF.

This clone has a handful of counts. The chain has TRBV6-1 and TRBJ1-2; perhaps TRBD1 as D (5 bases). V was cut by 6 bases and J by 10 bases, with 12 bases left in between. The CDR3 totals 11 residues. The germline gives CDR1 MNHNS, CDR2 SASEGT. This chain's CDR3 is CASSPGTDYTF. The CDR3 region has the DNA TGTGCCAGCAGCCCCGGGACCGACTACACCTTC.

The rearrangement joins TRBV7-3 to TRBJ2-7; weak D call: TRBD2 (5 bases). V lost 3 bases and J lost 1, with 10 bases in between. CDR3 size: 14 residues. Per the germline V gene, CDR1 is SGHTA and CDR2 is FQGTGA. CDR3 protein: CASSLSSGSYEQYF. DNA for the CDR3: TGTGCCAGCAGCTTGTCAAGCGGTTCCTACGAGCAGTACTTC.

This clone was recorded a few times. The chain is built from TRBV30 and TRBJ1-2; D remains unclear. V lost 0 bases, J lost 10 bases, and 12 bases lay in between. Germline-derived CDR1 and CDR2 are GTSNPN and SVGIG (reference sequence). CDR3 length: 12 amino acids. CDR3 nucleotides: TGTGCCTGGAGTGTTGGTCAGCTCTTCTACACCTTC. Amino acid sequence: CAWSVGQLFYTF.

The chain recombines TRBV5-4 with TRBJ2-2; 9 nucleotides align to TRBD2. After removal of 1 base from V and 6 bases from J, the junction contained 10 bases not matched to a gene. Germline-derived CDR1 and CDR2 are SGHNT and YYREEE (reference sequence). This CDR3 has 17 residues. CDR3 region: CASSLLLAGQYAGELFF. CDR3 DNA sequence: TGTGCCAGCAGCTTGCTTCTAGCGGGACAGTACGCCGGGGAGCTGTTTTTT.

This chain joins TRBV5-1 and TRBJ1-3; no definite D call. This CDR3 comprises 13 residues. Germline values: CDR1 SGHRS, CDR2 YFSETQ. The germline V and J ends were trimmed by 6 bases and 4 bases, with 11 bases remaining between them. Here the CDR3 DNA reads TGCGCCAGCACGGATTTGTTGGGAAACACCATATATTTT. Encoded protein: CASTDLLGNTIYF. Full variable domain (remainder filled in from reference TRBV5-1 and TRBJ1-3): KAGVTQTPRYLIKTRGQQVTLSCSPISGHRSVSWYQQTPGQGLQFLFEYFSETQRNKGNFPGRFSGRQFSNSRSEMNVSTLELGDSALYLCASTDLLGNTIYFGEGSWLTVV.

The chain employs TRBV6-2 or TRBV6-3 and TRBJ1-5; D is uncertain. The CDR3 loop spans 13 amino acids. Germline V gene data show CDR1 as MNHEY and CDR2 as SVGEGT. The ends were cut back, 4 bases at V and 6 bases at J, with 10 bases in the middle. As DNA, the CDR3 is TGTGCCAGCAGTTCCGAAGAAGGTCAGCCCCAGCATTTT. The encoded protein is CASSSEEGQPQHF.

The genes are TRBV7-2 and TRBJ1-1; the match to TRBD1 covers 7 bases. This CDR3 spans 16 amino acids. Germline lookup yields CDR1 SGHTA and CDR2 FQGNSA. After removal of 0 bases from V and 2 bases from J, the junction contained 6 bases not matched to a gene. The CDR3 loop is CASSLAGTVYNTEAFF. The CDR3 DNA follows: TGTGCCAGCAGCTTAGCGGGGACAGTTTACAACACTGAAGCTTTCTTT.

V gene TRBV11-1 combines with J gene TRBJ2-3, with 8 bases fitting TRBD2. Germline V lookup: CDR1 SGHAT, CDR2 FQDESV (reference sequence). Trimming at V came to 3 bases and at J to 6 bases, leaving 8 bases not matched to a gene. The CDR3 covers 15 residues. In DNA form, the CDR3 reads TGTGCCAGCAGCTTCTACGGGAGGGCCGTGGATACGCAGTATTTT. Its protein is CASSFYGRAVDTQYF. The entire variable domain, with the rest obtained from reference TRBV11-1 and TRBJ2-3, is as follows: EAEVAQSPRYKITEKSQAVAFWCDPISGHATLYWYRQILGQGPELLVQFQDESVVDDSQLPKDRFSAERLKGVDSTLKIQPAELGDSAMYLCASSFYGRAVDTQYFGPGTRLTVL.

The chain couples TRBV2 to TRBJ2-1, with no clear D. V gave up 6 bases and J gave up 6 bases, with 21 bases separating them. Germline V gene sequence: CDR1 SNHLY, CDR2 FYNNEI. This CDR3 region has 16 residues. The CDR3 bases are TGTGCCAGCAGAGGCGCGGAAGCTACCTACGCCAATGAGCAGTTCTTC. Translated, it gives CASRGAEATYANEQFF.

This chain uses TRBV6-1 with TRBJ2-1, with 8 bases identical to TRBD2. This CDR3 comprises 16 residues. V lost 2 bases and J lost 5; bases outside the gene matches: 8. Germline V lookup: CDR1 MNHNS, CDR2 SASEGT. CDR3 bases: TGTGCCAGCAGTGAATTCGGCGGGAGGTTGAACAATGAGCAGTTCTTC. This gives the protein CASSEFGGRLNNEQFF.

V and J are TRBV5-1 and TRBJ1-5; TRBD1 matches at 7 bases. This CDR3 is 15 amino acids long. Trimming cost V 2 bases and J 3 bases; bases outside gene matches: 5. CDR1 SGHRS and CDR2 YFSETQ come from the germline V gene. The CDR3 nucleotides are TGCGCCAGCAGCTTCGATGGGACAGACAATCAGCCCCAGCATTTT. Its protein product is CASSFDGTDNQPQHF.